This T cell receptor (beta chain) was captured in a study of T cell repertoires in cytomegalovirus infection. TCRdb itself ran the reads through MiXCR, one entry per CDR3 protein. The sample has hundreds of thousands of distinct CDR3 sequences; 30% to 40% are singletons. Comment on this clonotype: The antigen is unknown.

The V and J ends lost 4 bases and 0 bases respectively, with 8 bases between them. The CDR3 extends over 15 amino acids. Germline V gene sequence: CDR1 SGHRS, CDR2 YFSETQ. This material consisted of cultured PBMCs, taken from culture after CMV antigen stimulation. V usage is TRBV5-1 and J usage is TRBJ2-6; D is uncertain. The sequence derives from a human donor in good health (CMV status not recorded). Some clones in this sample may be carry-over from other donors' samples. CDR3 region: CASSKDISGANVLTF. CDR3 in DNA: TGCGCCAGCAGCAAGGATATCTCTGGGGCCAACGTCCTGACTTTC.